The 14 T cell receptor beta chains given below trace back to one sample, sequenced in a study of cytomegalovirus exposure and HLA in healthy donors. PCR used 60 Vbeta primers and 13 Jbeta primers. Data came from immunoSEQ multiplex PCR; TCRdb stores just in-frame clones and leaves some out. The data show some 99,000 clones, with 76% seen just once and 2% to 2.5% held by the top ten. Source material: PBMCs. The receptors originated from a man aged 40-55 years in good health and CMV-seronegative.

The rearrangement joins TRBV7-2 to TRBJ2-7, with D uncertain. The CDR3 sequence is 14 residues long. CDR1 and CDR2 from the germline V gene are SGHTA and FQGNSA. Trimming stripped 1 base from V and 0 bases from J, with 7 bases between. The DNA for the CDR3 is TGTGCCAGCAGCTTAGACTACTCCTCCTACGAGCAGTACTTC. Translating it yields CASSLDYSSYEQYF.

The chain has TRBV5-1 and TRBJ2-3, with TRBD2 identical over 9 bases. CDR1 is SGHRS, CDR2 YFSETQ, per germline. There are 17 residues in the CDR3. With 1 base clipped from V and 3 bases from J, the junction kept 9 bases outside the gene matches. CDR3 residues: CASSLWSRGGATDTQYF. The CDR3 DNA reads as TGCGCCAGCAGCTTGTGGTCCCGCGGGGGGGCGACAGATACGCAGTATTTT.

This CDR3 reads CASSQERQYYGYTF. For the CDR3, the DNA is TGCGCCAGCAGCCAAGAGCGACAGTACTATGGCTACACCTTC. The rearrangement uses TRBV4-3 and TRBJ1-2, with D perhaps TRBD1 (5 bases). Trimming removed 0 bases from V and 3 bases from J, with 8 bases in between. Germline V lookup: CDR1 LGHNA, CDR2 YSLEER. This CDR3 contains 14 residues.

This chain uses TRBV7-2 with TRBJ1-4, with 10 bases that match TRBD1. The CDR3 has 15 residues. Germline V gene lookup returns CDR1 SGHTA and CDR2 FQGNSA. J gave up 5 bases and V 5 bases, and 5 bases lay outside the gene matches. The chain's CDR3 is CASSPGGQGNEKLFF. CDR3 bases: TGTGCCAGCAGCCCTGGGGGACAGGGGAATGAAAAACTGTTTTTT.

DNA for the CDR3: TGTGCCAGCAGCCTCTTGGGAGGGGACAATTCACCCCTCCACTTT. Translating it yields CASSLLGGDNSPLHF. The chain has TRBV7-2 and TRBJ1-6, with D possibly matching TRBD1 (5 bases). Germline V gene data show CDR1 as SGHTA and CDR2 as FQGNSA. V shed 5 bases and J shed 7 bases, with 15 bases lying between them. The CDR3 extends over 15 amino acids.

V and J are TRBV6-4 and TRBJ1-6; TRBD1 matches at 7 bases. The CDR3 has 16 residues. With V trimmed by 2 bases and J by 10 bases, 11 bases remained unmatched. CDR1 and CDR2 (germline): MRHNA, SNTAGT. CDR3 residues: CASSDPPTGSSSPLHF. The CDR3 DNA follows: TGTGCCAGCAGTGACCCCCCGACAGGGTCTAGCTCACCCCTCCACTTT.

CDR3 in amino acids: CASSPSRVGTDTQYF. The DNA of the CDR3 is TGTGCCAGCAGCCCATCCAGGGTGGGCACAGATACGCAGTATTTT. V and J are TRBV28 and TRBJ2-3; TRBD1 might be the D (5 bases). Trimming removed 6 bases at V and 1 base at J, with 14 bases between. In germline, CDR1 is MDHEN, CDR2 SYDVKM. This CDR3 is 15 amino acids long.

This chain links TRBV4-3 with TRBJ1-2; TRBD1 matches at 9 bases. The CDR3 runs 17 residues. V was clipped by 1 base and J by 2 bases; unmatched bases: 8. Germline V CDR1 and CDR2: LGHNA, YSLEER. CDR3 region: CASSQAPSGTGNYGYTF. CDR3 nucleotide sequence: TGCGCCAGCAGCCAAGCTCCTTCCGGGACAGGGAACTATGGCTACACCTTC.

V usage is TRBV19 and J usage is TRBJ2-5, with TRBD1 matching 8 bases. The ends lost 5 bases at V and 4 bases at J; junction bases unmatched: 9. Germline V CDR1 and CDR2: LNHDA, SQIVND (reference sequence). The CDR3 length is 15 residues. CDR3 region: CASSPDRGRAETQYF. CDR3 DNA sequence: TGTGCCAGTAGTCCAGACAGGGGACGAGCAGAGACCCAGTACTTC.

The DNA of the CDR3 is TGCGCCAGCAGCCAAGATCCAGCGGGGGGTGGGCGGGGCCAAAACATTCAGTACTTC. Its protein is CASSQDPAGGGRGQNIQYF. The V gene is TRBV4-3, the J gene TRBJ2-4, with 9 bases lining up with TRBD2. V gave up 0 bases and J gave up 5 bases; unmatched junction bases: 14. The CDR3 runs to 19 residues. The germline CDR1 and CDR2 sequences are LGHNA and YSLEER.

The chain is built from TRBV25-1 and TRBJ1-1; D is perhaps TRBD1 (6 bases). CDR1 MGHDK and CDR2 SYGVNS come from the germline V gene. V was clipped by 8 bases and J by 1 base, with 8 bases between them. The CDR3 contains 12 residues. CDR3 region: CASQDRNTEAFF. In DNA form, the CDR3 reads TGTGCCAGCCAGGACAGGAACACTGAAGCTTTCTTT. The full variable domain, completed using reference TRBV25-1 and TRBJ1-1, is EADIYQTPRYLVIGTGKKITLECSQTMGHDKMYWYQQDPGMELHLIHYSYGVNSTEKGDLSSESTVSRIRTEHFPLTLESARPSHTSQYLCASQDRNTEAFFGQGTRLTVV.

In the case of this clone: A read error may produce the germline difference seen at one junction end. The chain employs TRBV7-9 and TRBJ1-1, with a possible D match to TRBD1 (6 bases). This CDR3 contains 14 residues. Germline CDR1 SEHNR, CDR2 FQNEAQ (reference sequence). CDR3 residues: CSSSSTTTGREAFF. DNA of the CDR3: TGTTCCAGCAGCTCCACAACGACAGGCCGTGAAGCTTTCTTT.

CDR3 region: CASSRTRGIMNTEAFF. The DNA of the CDR3 is TGTGCCAGCAGCCGAACCAGGGGGATCATGAACACTGAAGCTTTCTTT. The V gene is TRBV11-2, the J gene TRBJ1-1; 7 bases map to TRBD1. This CDR3 comprises 16 residues. Germline loops: CDR1 SGHAT, CDR2 FQNNGV. J gave up 0 bases and V 5 bases, and 9 bases lay outside the gene matches.

The V and J genes are TRBV6-5 and TRBJ1-1; 9 bases fit TRBD1. This CDR3 spans 13 amino acids. The germline CDR1 and CDR2 sequences are MNHEY and SVGAGI. Losses at the gene ends were 0 bases for V and 10 bases for J; bases not matched to a gene: 3. The CDR3 bases are TGTGCCAGCAGTTACTCCGGGACAGGGAGAGCTTTCTTT. It specifies CASSYSGTGRAFF.